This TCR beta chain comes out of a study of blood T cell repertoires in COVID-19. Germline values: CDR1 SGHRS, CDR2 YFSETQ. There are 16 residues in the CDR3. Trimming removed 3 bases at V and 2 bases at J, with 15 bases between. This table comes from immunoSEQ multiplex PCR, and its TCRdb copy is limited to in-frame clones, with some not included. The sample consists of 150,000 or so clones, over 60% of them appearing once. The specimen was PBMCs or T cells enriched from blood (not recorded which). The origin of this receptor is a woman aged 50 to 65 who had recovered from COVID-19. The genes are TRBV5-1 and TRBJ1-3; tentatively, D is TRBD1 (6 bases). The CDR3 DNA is TGCGCCAGCAGCTCGGAGACAGGTTTCACTGGAAACACCATATATTTT. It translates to CASSSETGFTGNTIYF.